Shown below are 6 T cell receptor beta chains from a single sample sequenced in a study of CD8 T cells in Susac syndrome. Random hexamers were used to reverse transcribe the RNA input (about 0.45 to 1 ug). TCRdb reprocessed the immunoSEQ multiplex PCR reads via MiXCR and lists one record per CDR3 protein. The repertoire holds approximately 190,000 distinct CDR3 sequences, with roughly 91% as singletons. Sequencing was carried out using CD4+ T cells from PBMCs. These receptors originate from a human donor with Susac syndrome.

The chain combines TRBV27 with TRBJ2-7; 13 bases are shared with TRBD2. V shed 5 bases, J shed 6 bases, and the junction held 13 bases outside the gene matches. The CDR3 has 17 residues. CDR1 MNHEY and CDR2 SMNVEV come from the germline V gene (reference sequence). The CDR3 loop is CASSLGTSGTVRVEQYF. CDR3 nucleotides: TGTGCCAGCAGTCTAGGGACTAGCGGGACTGTCCGGGTCGAGCAGTACTTC.

The chain is built from TRBV6-5 and TRBJ2-5; D not certain. The V gene lost 0 bases and the J gene lost 6 bases, with 8 bases spanning the gap. Germline lookup yields CDR1 MNHEY and CDR2 SVGAGI. The CDR3 consists of 13 residues. Here the CDR3 DNA reads TGTGCCAGCAGTTACTCGACGAAAAAGACCCAGTACTTC. Amino acids: CASSYSTKKTQYF.

The chain is built from TRBV4-1 and TRBJ2-3, with TRBD2 matching over 8 bases. V gave up 2 bases and J gave up 2 bases; unmatched junction bases: 12. CDR1 and CDR2 from the germline V gene are MGHRA and YSYEKL. The CDR3 totals 18 residues. CDR3 DNA sequence: TGCGCCAGCAGCCAAAACTCTCCGGGACTAGTCGCCACAGATACGCAGTATTTT. Translated: CASSQNSPGLVATDTQYF.

V usage is TRBV7-2 and J usage is TRBJ2-7; perhaps TRBD2 as D (6 bases). Germline values: CDR1 SGHTA, CDR2 FQGNSA. CDR3 length equals 15 residues. V was pared by 1 base and J by 1 base, with 11 bases between. The CDR3 reads CASSLDSSASYEQYF. The CDR3 DNA sequence: TGTGCCAGCAGCTTAGATTCTAGCGCTTCCTACGAGCAGTACTTC.

This CDR3 reads CASSPASDPGYEQYF. The CDR3 DNA is TGTGCCAGCAGCCCGGCCAGCGATCCGGGGTACGAGCAGTACTTC. This sequence joins TRBV7-6 and TRBJ2-7, with D tentatively TRBD2 (5 bases). The CDR3 has 15 amino acids. The V gene's germline CDR1 is SGHVS and CDR2 FNYEAQ. V gave up 5 bases and J gave up 4 bases, with 18 bases separating them.

The chain recombines TRBV5-5 with TRBJ2-7, with TRBD1 identical over 9 bases. The CDR3 extends over 15 amino acids. The junction had 1 base not matched to a gene; V was cut back by 0 bases and J by 0 bases. CDR1 and CDR2 from the germline V gene are SGHKS and YYEKEE (reference sequence). The CDR3 sequence: CASSLGQGGSYEQYF. In DNA form, the CDR3 reads TGTGCCAGCAGCTTGGGACAGGGGGGCTCCTACGAGCAGTACTTC.